This entry is about one T cell receptor beta chain. Its antigen is currently unknown. The source of the sample is a study of cytomegalovirus exposure and HLA in healthy donors. The PCR made use of 60 Vbeta and 13 Jbeta primers. The repertoire was sequenced with immunoSEQ multiplex PCR; TCRdb's copy has only in-frame clones and lacks some. This sample has 160,000 or so clones; roughly 81% occur once, and the top ten carry less than 2.5%. Study results and limitations: It was in a later analysis that TCR association rates were seen to vary by HLA locus, highest for DRB1 and lowest for HLA-C. In an earlier analysis, about 87% or about 30%: the productive usage of most TCR beta V segments.

Donors showed nominal health when sampled, although they likely had unrecorded immune exposures. Sequenced input: PBMCs. The sequence was collected from a woman aged 18 to 35 in good health and CMV-seronegative.

The CDR3 sequence: CASSLVAGGDYGYTF. Written as DNA, the CDR3 is TGTGCCAGCAGCTTAGTGGCAGGGGGAGACTATGGCTACACCTTC. This chain connects TRBV7-2 to TRBJ1-2; TRBD1 matches at 7 bases. Germline-derived CDR1 and CDR2 are SGHTA and FQGNSA. This CDR3 is 15 amino acids long. Germline trimming cut 1 base from V and 3 bases from J; bases unmatched to any gene: 5.